The rows below give T cell receptor beta chains drawn from one sample of a study of shared clonotypes between healthy human individuals. Here immunoSEQ multiplex PCR was the method, and the copy in TCRdb shows in-frame clones only, minus some. The table has some 2,000,000 clones, 85% to 95% seen once. The source material was naive CD4+ T cells sorted from blood. The receptors derive from a man between 18 and 35 years old in good health. Both conserved end residues are part of each CDR3. A D gene is named only where the DNA matches it firmly. The listing skips clone size in some rows; elsewhere it reads once, few, many or a size class.

size,D,V,J,DNA,CDR3
once,-,TRBV6-6,TRBJ2-7,TGTGCCAGCAGTCCAGCCCGCTACGAGCAGTACTTC,CASSPARYEQYF
-,TRBD1,TRBV7-2,TRBJ1-2,TGTGCCAGCAGCTCCACCGGACAGGTCGGGTATGGCTACACCTTC,CASSSTGQVGYGYTF
-,-,TRBV4-1,TRBJ1-6,TGCGCCAGCAGCCAAGACGCGGGGGCTGGTTCACCCCTCCACTTT,CASSQDAGAGSPLHF
-,-,TRBV28,TRBJ1-2,TGTGCCAGCAGTTTTCCCCTAAACTATGGCTACACCTTC,CASSFPLNYGYTF
once,TRBD1,TRBV10-3,TRBJ1-1,TGTGCCATCAGTGAGCTCAGGACAGGGTTGAACACTGAAGCTTTCTTT,CAISELRTGLNTEAFF
-,-,TRBV7-2,TRBJ2-7,TGTGCCAGCAGCTTGAGCCGTGGGGCCTACGAGCAGTACTTC,CASSLSRGAYEQYF
-,TRBD2,TRBV4-1,TRBJ2-2,TGCGCCAGCAGCCAGTCGAAAGCTAGCGGGAGAGGCACCGGGGAGCTGTTTTTT,CASSQSKASGRGTGELFF
many,-,TRBV28,TRBJ1-2,TGTGCCAGCAGCACCCTCGGGGGGGGCTATGGCTACACCTTC,CASSTLGGGYGYTF
-,-,TRBV10-1,TRBJ2-3,TGCGCCAGCAGTGAGTCTGGGGGCTCCAGGACAGATACGCAGTATTTT,CASSESGGSRTDTQYF
-,-,TRBV7-2,TRBJ1-2,TGTGCCAGCGGACGCGGGGGCGGCTATGGCTACACCTTC,CASGRGGGYGYTF
-,TRBD1,TRBV5-1,TRBJ2-7,TGCGCCAGCAGCTTGGATGGGGACAGGGGTTCCTACGAGCAGTACTTC,CASSLDGDRGSYEQYF
-,TRBD2,TRBV11-3,TRBJ2-4,TGTGCCAGCAGGCCCGGGACTAGCGGGAGGGGGGCCAAAAACATTCAGTACTTC,CASRPGTSGRGAKNIQYF
-,TRBD1,TRBV5-1,TRBJ2-5,TGCGCCAGCAGCCTTGGACAGGGCCAAGAGACCCAGTACTTC,CASSLGQGQETQYF
-,-,TRBV5-6,TRBJ1-6,TGTGCCAGCAGCTTGGTGGACAGAAATTCACCCCTCCACTTT,CASSLVDRNSPLHF
-,TRBD2,TRBV11-2,TRBJ2-7,TGTGCCAGCAGCCCCCGGACTAGCGAGGACTACGAGCAGTACTTC,CASSPRTSEDYEQYF
-,-,TRBV19,TRBJ1-6,TGCGCCAGTTCAGGACAGATCTATAATTCACCCCTCCACTTT,CASSGQIYNSPLHF
-,-,TRBV2,TRBJ1-5,TGTGCCAGCAGTGTAAAGAGCAATCAGCCCCAGCATTTT,CASSVKSNQPQHF
-,-,TRBV5-1,TRBJ1-5,TGCGCCAGCGGCTTGGACAGTAGTTACAATCAGCCCCAGCATTTT,CASGLDSSYNQPQHF
-,-,TRBV25-1,TRBJ2-2,TGTGCCAGCAGTCCCCCCCTTCCCGCGAACACCGGGGAGCTGTTTTTT,CASSPPLPANTGELFF
-,-,TRBV20-1,TRBJ1-3,TGCAGTGCCCCCAACGGAAACACCATATATTTT,CSAPNGNTIYF
-,-,TRBV5-6,TRBJ1-6,TGTGCCAGCAGCTTAGGGGGTCTAGGGGTTCATAATTCACCCCTCCACTTT,CASSLGGLGVHNSPLHF
-,-,TRBV2,TRBJ1-2,TGTGCCAGCAGTGAATACAACTATGGCTACACCTTC,CASSEYNYGYTF
-,-,TRBV6-5,TRBJ1-1,TGTGCCAGCAGTTACTCGCAAAGAACTGAAGCTTTCTTT,CASSYSQRTEAFF
-,-,TRBV2,TRBJ2-2,TGTGCCAGCACCGAGAGATGGAGCGCGAACACCGGGGAGCTGTTTTTT,CASTERWSANTGELFF
-,-,TRBV11-2,TRBJ2-5,TGTGCCAGCAGCCCCCTGACGGGGCAAGAGACCCAGTACTTC,CASSPLTGQETQYF
-,-,TRBV4-3,TRBJ2-2,TGCGCCAGCAGCCATGGTCTTCAGAACACCGGGGAGCTGTTTTTT,CASSHGLQNTGELFF
once,-,TRBV6-5,TRBJ2-1,TGTGCCAGCAGACCCCCTTTGGCGGCGCGAAATGAGCAGTTCTTC,CASRPPLAARNEQFF
-,-,TRBV9,TRBJ2-1,TGTGCCAGCAGCGTAGGCGGAGTGGCCGTTGAGCAGTTCTTC,CASSVGGVAVEQFF
-,TRBD1,TRBV13,TRBJ1-6,TGTGCCAGCAGCGGAGGACAGGGCAATTCACCCCTCCACTTT,CASSGGQGNSPLHF
-,-,TRBV19,TRBJ2-7,TGTGCCAGTAGTATTGGACACCGGGGCTACGAGCAGTACTTC,CASSIGHRGYEQYF
-,-,TRBV6-5,TRBJ2-7,TGTGCCAGCAGTTCAGCCGGGGACGAGCAGTACTTC,CASSSAGDEQYF
-,TRBD1,TRBV29-1,TRBJ2-1,TGCAGCGAATCGACAGGGGAAAGTAATGAGCAGTTCTTC,CSESTGESNEQFF
-,-,TRBV28,TRBJ1-2,TGTGCCAGCACTTTACCCGGGCCCTATGGCTACACCTTC,CASTLPGPYGYTF
-,-,TRBV6-5,TRBJ1-4,TGTGCCAGCCGTCAGGGCGGCCGTAATGAAAAACTGTTTTTT,CASRQGGRNEKLFF
-,-,TRBV2,TRBJ1-3,TGTGCCAGCAGTGAAAGCGGCCGGAGCTCTGGAAACACCATATATTTT,CASSESGRSSGNTIYF
-,TRBD2,TRBV7-8,TRBJ2-3,TGTGCCAGCAGCTTAGCGATTAGGACTAGCGGCACAGATACGCAGTATTTT,CASSLAIRTSGTDTQYF
-,-,TRBV4-3,TRBJ1-1,TGCGCCAGCAGCCAAGAATGGAAGAACACTGAAGCTTTCTTT,CASSQEWKNTEAFF
-,TRBD1,TRBV2,TRBJ1-4,TGTGCCAGCAGTGAAAGGGACAGGGGGCGGGAAAAACTGTTTTTT,CASSERDRGREKLFF
-,-,TRBV20-1,TRBJ2-7,TGCAGTGTGGGGGGCGACGAGCAGTACTTC,CSVGGDEQYF
-,-,TRBV5-1,TRBJ2-3,TGCGCCAGCAGTCCCCTTAGAATAACAGATACGCAGTATTTT,CASSPLRITDTQYF
-,-,TRBV6-5,TRBJ1-4,TGTGCCAGCAGTTACTCCGACAGTTCTTATGAAAAACTGTTTTTT,CASSYSDSSYEKLFF
-,-,TRBV7-9,TRBJ1-1,TGTGCCAGCAGCCCCATATTGAACACTGAAGCTTTCTTT,CASSPILNTEAFF
once,TRBD2,TRBV10-1,TRBJ2-7,TGCGCCAGCAGTGAGGGACTAGCGGGACAGAACGAGCAGTACTTC,CASSEGLAGQNEQYF
-,-,TRBV28,TRBJ2-2,TGTGCCAGCAGTTTATTGCCCGGGACATCGAACACCGGGGAGCTGTTTTTT,CASSLLPGTSNTGELFF
-,-,TRBV28,TRBJ1-4,TGTGCCAGCACCCGGGTTGCAACTAATGAAAAACTGTTTTTT,CASTRVATNEKLFF
-,TRBD2,TRBV28,TRBJ2-5,TGTGCCAGCAGTTTAGGACTAGCGGGGGATAGGGAGACCCAGTACTTC,CASSLGLAGDRETQYF
-,-,TRBV4-1,TRBJ2-3,TGCGCCAGCAGCCAAGATTCATCAGGGATTGACTCAGATACGCAGTATTTT,CASSQDSSGIDSDTQYF
-,-,TRBV5-6,TRBJ1-5,TGTGCCAGCAACCACAGTCAGCCCCAGCATTTT,CASNHSQPQHF
-,-,TRBV6-1,TRBJ2-6,TGTGCCAGCAGTGAAGTCAGGGCTGGGGCCAACGTCCTGACTTTC,CASSEVRAGANVLTF
-,-,TRBV10-1,TRBJ2-7,TGCGCCAGCAGTGAGTCGGGCACCTCCTACGAGCAGTACTTC,CASSESGTSYEQYF
-,-,TRBV29-1,TRBJ2-1,TGCAGCGTTTCTCATAGTGGTTACAATGAGCAGTTCTTC,CSVSHSGYNEQFF
-,-,TRBV28,TRBJ1-2,TGTGCCAGCAGTTTCACCGGGGACTATGGCTACACCTTC,CASSFTGDYGYTF
-,-,TRBV5-1,TRBJ1-2,TGCGCCAGCAGCTTGAGGGGAGTGGGCCCCTATGGCTACACCTTC,CASSLRGVGPYGYTF
-,TRBD2,TRBV7-3,TRBJ2-3,TGTGCCAGCAGCGGTCCTAGCGGGCCCACCTTAGATACGCAGTATTTT,CASSGPSGPTLDTQYF